This T cell receptor (beta chain) came from a study of a mutant IDH1 vaccine in newly diagnosed glioma. As regards this clone: The antigen remains undetermined.

Findings of the study overall: The authors found pseudoprogression apparently unrelated to changes in top peripheral T cell clonotypes.

Documented time point: baseline, week 1 (first vaccination visit). Treatment specified: pre-vaccination baseline after standard-of-care therapy. The astrocytomas were IDH1-mutant, ATRX-negative, and WHO grade 3 or 4. The protocol was immunoSEQ multiplex PCR, while the TCRdb copy is restricted to in-frame clones and leaves out a portion. The table records tens of thousands of clones, about 85% of them present only once. This CDR3 has 14 amino acids. Trimming took 3 bases from V and 2 from J, leaving 5 bases between them. Looked up from germline, CDR1 is MNHNS and CDR2 is SASEGT. Sample: PBMCs, taken from a glioma patient treated with radiotherapy, temozolomide or both. This receptor was taken from a woman between 40 and 50 years old with glioma. The chain couples TRBV6-1 to TRBJ2-6; D call uncertain. The CDR3, as DNA: TGTGCCAGCAGTGAGACGGCTGGGGCCAACGTCCTGACTTTC. This gives the protein CASSETAGANVLTF.